This T cell receptor beta chain was recovered during a study of regulatory T cells in long-lasting Graves disease. Overall study context: Less than 3 months of antithyroid drugs had been taken by newly diagnosed Graves' patients.

V dropped 2 bases and J dropped 4 bases, with 9 bases sitting between them. The germline gives CDR1 KGHSH, CDR2 LQKENI. The CDR3 is 14 amino acids. Time point: newly diagnosed GD, antithyroid drugs for less than 3 months. From RNA extracted from PBMCs, the TCR library was made. It was by American Thyroid Association guidelines that Graves' disease was diagnosed. Libraries of TCR beta came from iRepertoire HTBI primers plus Arm-PCR of CDR3 regions. TCRdb re-called the multiplex PCR reads with MiXCR, one entry per CDR3 protein. The data contain about 500,000 distinct CDR3 sequences, more than 10% of them seen just once; the ten biggest clones take up about 8.3%. These data also formed part of another study, on T cells in Graves' hyperthyroidism and ophthalmopathy. That work adds: For ophthalmopathy, model prediction preceded onset by a median about 6.2 months.

This clonotype was sampled from a woman between 25 and 40 years old with Graves disease. The sample here was peripheral blood mononuclear cells (PBMCs), taken at new diagnosis, from a patient treated with antithyroid drugs. This rearrangement joins TRBV18 to TRBJ1-3, with D unclear. CDR3 residues: CASSPLTMGNTIYF. Here the CDR3 DNA reads TGTGCCAGCTCACCATTGACTATGGGAAACACCATATATTTT.